Presented here are 21 T cell receptor beta chains from one specimen sequenced in a study of shared clonotypes between healthy human individuals. The naive CD8 subset, CD45RO-negative cells positively selected for CCR7, excluded terminally differentiated effector memory CD45RA+ cells. Clones were read by immunoSEQ multiplex PCR, and TCRdb kept only the in-frame ones, dropping some. The sample lists over 2 million clones; about 95% were seen once. The sequenced sample was naive CD8+ T cells sorted from blood. These receptors were taken from a man aged 18 to 29 in good health.

V usage is TRBV28 and J usage is TRBJ1-1; the match to TRBD1 covers 8 bases. The CDR3 loop spans 13 amino acids. The germline V gene encodes CDR1 MDHEN and CDR2 SYDVKM. The trim removed 5 bases at V and 6 bases at J, leaving 5 bases unmatched. CDR3 coding DNA: TGTGCCAGCAGTCCTGCAGGGGGCGCTGAAGCTTTCTTT. Protein product: CASSPAGGAEAFF.

V and J are TRBV19 and TRBJ2-7, with 7 bases lining up with TRBD1. CDR1 LNHDA and CDR2 SQIVND come from the germline V gene (reference sequence). Unmatched junction bases numbered 15, after V lost 3 bases and J lost 4 bases. The CDR3 runs 17 residues. CDR3 nucleotide sequence: TGTGCCAGTAGTATCGCCACGGCCGGGACAGAAAGTTACGAGCAGTACTTC. Amino acids: CASSIATAGTESYEQYF. Together with reference TRBV19 and TRBJ2-7, the CDR3 gives the full variable domain: DGGITQSPKYLFRKEGQNVTLSCEQNLNHDAMYWYRQDPGQGLRLIYYSQIVNDFQKGDIAEGYSVSREKKESFPLTVTSAQKNPTAFYLCASSIATAGTESYEQYFGPGTRLTVT.

V usage is TRBV10-3 and J usage is TRBJ1-6; possibly TRBD1 for D (6 bases). V lost 2 bases, J lost 8 bases, and 10 bases lay in between. Per the germline V gene, CDR1 is ENHRY and CDR2 is SYGVKD. This CDR3 spans 14 amino acids. DNA of the CDR3: TGTGCCATCAGTGAGGGAGGGGGGGATTCACCCCTCCACTTT. Translation gives CAISEGGGDSPLHF.

The chain uses TRBV30 and TRBJ1-1; D unresolved. CDR1 GTSNPN and CDR2 SVGIG come from the germline V gene (reference sequence). The CDR3 is 12 amino acids. The V end was cut by 3 bases, the J end by 2 bases, with 7 bases between. The CDR3 spells CAWSWLNTEAFF. Here the CDR3 DNA reads TGTGCCTGGAGCTGGCTAAACACTGAAGCTTTCTTT.

This clone occurred once. The V call is TRBV7-2, the J call TRBJ2-1; 8 bases fit TRBD1. The V and J ends lost 5 bases and 0 bases, in that order; junction bases with no gene match: 3. This CDR3 comprises 15 residues. Germline V gives CDR1 SGHTA, CDR2 FQGNSA. The DNA for the CDR3 is TGTGCCAGCAGCGAGGACAGGGCCTCCTACAATGAGCAGTTCTTC. Its translation: CASSEDRASYNEQFF.

The chain combines TRBV2 with TRBJ2-5, with 13 bases aligning to TRBD2. The V gene's germline CDR1 is SNHLY and CDR2 FYNNEI. With V trimmed by 3 bases and J by 2 bases, 6 bases remained unmatched. The CDR3 is 17 residues long. CDR3 nucleotides: TGTGCCAGCAGTGAGGGACTAGCGGGGCGAAGTCAAGAGACCCAGTACTTC. Protein: CASSEGLAGRSQETQYF.

A note on this clone: In the same sample, other DNA sequences code for this CDR3. The chain links TRBV5-1 to TRBJ2-7; D uncertain. Germline CDR1 reads SGHRS; CDR2 reads YFSETQ. Trimming left V 5 bases short and J 2 bases short, with 11 bases between. This CDR3 has 13 amino acids. The CDR3 here is CASSSDGAYEQYF. The CDR3 nucleotides are TGCGCCAGCAGTTCCGACGGAGCCTACGAGCAGTACTTC.

Comment on this clone: At the DNA level, this CDR3 is encoded by other sequences in the same sample as well. This CDR3 is CASSLEAFSYEQYF. The CDR3 DNA reads as TGCGCCAGCAGCTTGGAGGCCTTCTCCTACGAGCAGTACTTC. The chain employs TRBV5-1 and TRBJ2-7; D unclear. This CDR3 has 14 amino acids. CDR1 is SGHRS and CDR2 is YFSETQ in the germline V gene. Trimming took off 0 bases at V and 0 bases at J, with 7 bases between the two ends. The whole variable domain, remainder taken from reference TRBV5-1 and TRBJ2-7, is KAGVTQTPRYLIKTRGQQVTLSCSPISGHRSVSWYQQTPGQGLQFLFEYFSETQRNKGNFPGRFSGRQFSNSRSEMNVSTLELGDSALYLCASSLEAFSYEQYFGPGTRLTVT.

Concerning this clone itself: Different DNA sequences within this sample yield the same CDR3. The genes are TRBV10-3 and TRBJ2-1, with 7 positions matching TRBD2. Germline lookup yields CDR1 ENHRY and CDR2 SYGVKD. CDR3 length: 16 amino acids. V was pared by 0 bases and J by 1 base, with 3 bases of the junction left unmatched. The CDR3 spells CAISESREVSYNEQFF. The DNA of the CDR3 is TGTGCCATCAGTGAGTCACGGGAGGTTTCCTACAATGAGCAGTTCTTC.

This chain uses TRBV7-2 with TRBJ1-6; D is uncertain. CDR1 is SGHTA and CDR2 is FQGNSA in the germline V gene. The CDR3 consists of 16 residues. The V gene lost 6 bases and the J gene lost 0 bases, with 12 bases spanning the gap. This CDR3 is CASSPGPSSYNSPLHF. The CDR3 bases are TGTGCCAGCAGTCCTGGACCCAGCTCCTATAATTCACCCCTCCACTTT.

J is TRBJ2-1 and V is TRBV11-2; TRBD1 is a possible D gene (5 bases). V was cut by 1 base and J by 8 bases, with 15 bases left in between. There are 15 residues in the CDR3. Germline V gene data show CDR1 as SGHAT and CDR2 as FQNNGV. The CDR3 spells CASSLVRSFRDEQFF. DNA for the CDR3: TGTGCCAGCAGCTTAGTTAGGTCCTTCAGGGATGAGCAGTTCTTC.

The rearrangement joins TRBV5-4 to TRBJ2-7; D ambiguous. The V gene lost 1 base and the J gene lost 4 bases, with 9 bases spanning the gap. The CDR3 is 13 residues long. Germline V gene data show CDR1 as SGHNT and CDR2 as YYREEE (reference sequence). DNA for the CDR3: TGTGCCAGCAGCTTGAAACACCTTTACGAGCAGTACTTC. The encoded protein is CASSLKHLYEQYF. The full variable domain, rest sourced from reference TRBV5-4 and TRBJ2-7, is ETGVTQSPTHLIKTRGQQVTLRCSSQSGHNTVSWYQQALGQGPQFIFQYYREEENGRGNFPPRFSGLQFPNYSSELNVNALELDDSALYLCASSLKHLYEQYFGPGTRLTVT.

The chain carries TRBV11-3 and TRBJ2-1, with TRBD2 identical over 8 bases. The junction had 10 bases not matched to a gene; V was cut back by 5 bases and J by 13 bases. Looked up from germline, CDR1 is SGHNT and CDR2 is YENEEA. This CDR3 comprises 13 residues. This chain's CDR3 is CASSPPPGLGQFF. The CDR3, as DNA: TGTGCCAGCAGCCCCCCACCGGGACTAGGTCAGTTCTTC.

The chain is built from TRBV13 and TRBJ2-7; D perhaps matches TRBD1 (6 bases). The CDR3 is 14 residues long. Per the germline V gene, CDR1 is PRHDT and CDR2 is FYEKMQ (reference sequence). The V and J ends lost 3 bases and 4 bases respectively, with 13 bases between them. CDR3 sequence: CASSFGDTSYEQYF. CDR3 nucleotide sequence: TGTGCCAGCAGCTTCGGGGACACCTCTTACGAGCAGTACTTC. The variable domain in full, completed from reference TRBV13 and TRBJ2-7, reads AAGVIQSPRHLIKEKRETATLKCYPIPRHDTVYWYQQGPGQDPQFLISFYEKMQSDKGSIPDRFSAQQFSDYHSELNMSSLELGDSALYFCASSFGDTSYEQYFGPGTRLTVT.

This chain joins TRBV18 and TRBJ2-5; D may be TRBD2 (5 bases). Per the germline V gene, CDR1 is KGHSH and CDR2 is LQKENI. The CDR3 loop spans 15 amino acids. V lost 6 bases to trimming and J lost 0 bases, with 14 bases between them. In nucleotides, the CDR3 is TGTGCCAGCTCCGTCGAAGCGGCGTACCAAGAGACCCAGTACTTC. It encodes CASSVEAAYQETQYF.

V usage is TRBV28 and J usage is TRBJ2-3; TRBD2 might be the D (6 bases). Germline CDR1 and CDR2: MDHEN and SYDVKM. The ends were cut back, 7 bases at V and 0 bases at J, with 14 bases in the middle. The CDR3 is 15 residues long. Written as DNA, the CDR3 is TGTGCCAGCATCCCCGTGAGCGGGAGCACAGATACGCAGTATTTT. Translation gives CASIPVSGSTDTQYF.

This sequence joins TRBV9 and TRBJ2-3; tentatively, D is TRBD1 (6 bases). Germline V gene sequence: CDR1 SGDLS, CDR2 YYNGEE. CDR3 length: 17 residues. The germline V and J ends were trimmed by 0 bases and 2 bases, with 16 bases remaining between them. CDR3 protein: CASSVDGGQIYTDTQYF. DNA for the CDR3: TGTGCCAGCAGCGTAGACGGTGGACAGATCTACACAGATACGCAGTATTTT.

The chain carries TRBV21-1 and TRBJ1-2; TRBD1 reflects the table's D call only, with no check against the DNA. TRBV21-1 is flagged as a pseudogene. There are 11 residues in the CDR3. The CDR3 sequence: CASNDRDGYTF. The CDR3 DNA follows: TGTGCCAGCAACGACAGGGACGGCTACACCTTC.

The CDR3: CASSLELAGHGTEAFF. In DNA form, the CDR3 reads TGTGCCAGCAGCTTGGAACTGGCAGGGCACGGAACTGAAGCTTTCTTT. The chain links TRBV5-6 to TRBJ1-1; TRBD1 might be the D (5 bases). CDR1 is SGHDT, CDR2 YYEEEE, per germline. The CDR3 spans 16 residues. V lost 0 bases and J lost 5, with 17 bases in between.

As concerns this clone: In the same sample, other DNA sequences code for this CDR3. The V and J genes are TRBV4-1 and TRBJ2-2, with 10 bases fitting TRBD2. Per the germline V gene, CDR1 is MGHRA and CDR2 is YSYEKL. There are 16 residues in the CDR3. V shed 4 bases and J 5 bases; nucleotides not matched to a gene: 7. Written as DNA, the CDR3 is TGCGCCAGCAGCCCGACGAGCGGGAGGGATACCGGGGAGCTGTTTTTT. Translation: CASSPTSGRDTGELFF.

V is TRBV5-1 and J is TRBJ1-1, with D perhaps TRBD1 (5 bases). The CDR3 has 12 residues. Germline V gene data show CDR1 as SGHRS and CDR2 as YFSETQ. With 5 bases removed from V and 3 bases from J, the gap between germline ends came to 8 bases. CDR3 residues: CASSGADTEAFF. CDR3 DNA: TGCGCCAGCAGTGGGGCCGACACTGAAGCTTTCTTT.